This record looks at one T cell receptor (beta chain) sequence and its context. The antigen is not known. This sample is part of a study of vaccination and CD4 T cells after COVID-19. Treatment here: approximately 10-day PBMC culture with coronavirus spike peptide pools or control peptides (ViraFEST assay). Trimming left V 5 bases short and J 2 bases short, with 9 bases between. The CDR3 totals 13 residues. Once obtained from cultured CD4+ T cells, the DNA was sequenced using the Oncomine TCR Beta short-read assay. TCRdb re-analysed the PCR reads in MiXCR, keeping a single row per CDR3 protein. Of roughly 12,000 distinct CDR3 sequences in the sample, roughly 44% were seen once.

Sequenced material: cultured CD4+ T cells from blood. V and J are TRBV12-3 or TRBV12-4 and TRBJ1-2; D is uncertain. The origin of this receptor is a human donor with COVID-19. CDR3 sequence reads: CASSEGGNYGYTF. CDR3 DNA sequence: TGTGCCAGCAGTGAGGGTGGGAACTATGGCTACACCTTC.